Below are 20 T cell receptor beta chains sequenced from a single sample in a study of CD8 T cells in Susac syndrome. Roughly 0.45 to 1 ug RNA was reverse transcribed with random hexamers. One entry per CDR3 protein results from TCRdb running MiXCR on the immunoSEQ multiplex PCR reads. This sample yields roughly 200,000 distinct CDR3 sequences, of which just under 95% are seen a single time; 0.082% belongs to the top ten. The sequenced sample consisted of CD4+ T cells from PBMCs. These receptors all stem from a human donor with multiple sclerosis.

J is TRBJ2-5 and V is TRBV2; D not resolved. CDR1 and CDR2 (germline): SNHLY, FYNNEI. This CDR3 region has 11 residues. V was clipped by 4 bases and J by 5 bases, with 5 bases between them. The CDR3: CASSGGETQYF. For the CDR3, the DNA is TGTGCCAGCAGTGGAGGCGAGACCCAGTACTTC.

CDR3 sequence: CASSPTGIGNTEAFF. CDR3 sequence (DNA): TGTGCCAGCAGCCCCACAGGGATTGGGAACACTGAAGCTTTCTTT. The V gene is TRBV3-1, the J gene TRBJ1-1, with D maybe TRBD1 (6 bases). This CDR3 is built from 15 residues. The V end lost 4 bases, the J end lost 1 base, and 13 bases lay between the germline ends. Germline assignment: CDR1 LGHDT and CDR2 YNNKEL (reference sequence).

This clonotype appeared once. This sequence joins TRBV4-2 and TRBJ2-1; TRBD2 aligns across 9 bases. The CDR3 loop spans 15 amino acids. With 4 bases clipped from V and 7 bases from J, the junction kept 8 bases outside the gene matches. CDR1 is LGHNA, CDR2 YNFKEQ, per germline. For the CDR3, the DNA is TGTGCCAGCAGCCGCGGGGGGGTAGATGGGAATGAGCAGTTCTTC. This sequence encodes CASSRGGVDGNEQFF.

The rearrangement links TRBV4-2 to TRBJ1-5, with no clear D. Germline CDR1 LGHNA, CDR2 YNFKEQ. CDR3 length: 13 amino acids. Trimming left V 0 bases short and J 14 bases short, with 14 bases between. The CDR3 is CASSQDVGGVEHF. In nucleotides, the CDR3 is TGTGCCAGCAGCCAAGATGTTGGAGGAGTGGAGCATTTT.

V usage is TRBV18 and J usage is TRBJ2-3, with D possibly being TRBD2 (6 bases). V was pared by 5 bases and J by 0 bases, with 15 bases between. Germline V gives CDR1 KGHSH, CDR2 LQKENI. CDR3 length equals 16 residues. The CDR3 bases are TGTGCCAGCTCAGAAAGGACTAAGTCTAGCACAGATACGCAGTATTTT. Its protein is CASSERTKSSTDTQYF.

The chain is built from TRBV30 and TRBJ2-7; 8 bases line up with TRBD2. The CDR3 length is 12 residues. Per the germline V gene, CDR1 is GTSNPN and CDR2 is SVGIG (reference sequence). CDR3 amino acids: CTAGGVGNEQYV. The CDR3 DNA is TGTACGGCGGGGGGCGTGGGGAACGAGCAGTACGTC.

This clonotype was picked up a small number of times. J is TRBJ1-1 and V is TRBV27; 8 bases are shared with TRBD1. CDR1 and CDR2 (germline): MNHEY, SMNVEV (reference sequence). With V trimmed by 5 bases and J by 0 bases, 2 bases remained unmatched. The CDR3 has 14 residues. CDR3 amino acids: CASSLQGVNTEAFF. The DNA of the CDR3 is TGTGCCAGCAGTCTACAGGGGGTGAACACTGAAGCTTTCTTT.

CDR3 DNA sequence: TGTGCCAGCAGCCCCCAGGACGGGAGCTCCTACGAGCAGTACTTC. Translation gives CASSPQDGSSYEQYF. The gene calls are TRBV7-9 and TRBJ2-7, with D maybe TRBD2 (6 bases). Per the germline V gene, CDR1 is SEHNR and CDR2 is FQNEAQ (reference sequence). V lost 5 bases to trimming and J lost 0 bases, with 14 bases between them. The CDR3 loop spans 15 amino acids.

The rearrangement joins TRBV7-8 to TRBJ2-1; TRBD2 might be the D (5 bases). V lost 1 base and J lost 8, with 12 bases in between. Germline V gene sequence: CDR1 SGHVS, CDR2 FQNEAQ. The CDR3 spans 14 residues. DNA of the CDR3: TGTGCCAGCAGCTTAGAACTCGGGGTGGATGAGCAGTTCTTC. This sequence encodes CASSLELGVDEQFF.

DNA of the CDR3: TGCAGTGCCACGGGACAGTTAAACAATCAGCCCCAGCATTTT. It specifies CSATGQLNNQPQHF. This sequence joins TRBV20-1 and TRBJ1-5; 7 nucleotides agree with TRBD1. Germline CDR1 DFQATT, CDR2 SNEGSKA (reference sequence). This CDR3 region has 14 residues. J was trimmed by 3 bases and V by 6 bases; bases with no gene match: 8.

The chain couples TRBV15 to TRBJ2-7; tentatively, D is TRBD1 (5 bases). The germline V and J ends were trimmed by 1 base and 9 bases, with 19 bases remaining between them. Germline values: CDR1 LNHNV, CDR2 YYDKDF (reference sequence). The CDR3 has 15 amino acids. As DNA, the CDR3 is TGTGCCACCAGCAGAGCCCCAGGGCAGGGTGTAGCGCAGTACTTC. It yields the protein CATSRAPGQGVAQYF. Complete variable domain (other parts from reference TRBV15 and TRBJ2-7): DAMVIQNPRYQVTQFGKPVTLSCSQTLNHNVMYWYQQKSSQAPKLLFHYYDKDFNNEADTPDNFQSRRPNTSFCFLDIRSPGLGDTAMYLCATSRAPGQGVAQYFGPGTRLTVT.

This chain joins TRBV9 and TRBJ2-3; tentative D call: TRBD2 (5 bases). CDR1 and CDR2 (germline): SGDLS, YYNGEE. This CDR3 has 12 residues. Trimming removed 5 bases at V and 6 bases at J, with 10 bases between. CDR3 DNA sequence: TGTGCCAGCAGGGGGAGAGGGGATACGCAGTATTTT. This sequence encodes CASRGRGDTQYF.

The rearrangement joins TRBV7-9 to TRBJ1-6; D is unresolved. V lost 1 base, J lost 3 bases, and 10 bases lay in between. Germline lookup yields CDR1 SEHNR and CDR2 FQNEAQ (reference sequence). CDR3 size: 16 residues. CDR3 in DNA: TGTGCCAGCAGCTTAGGAGGTCAGGTCTATAATTCACCCCTCCACTTT. Translation: CASSLGGQVYNSPLHF.

The chain joins TRBV12-3 or TRBV12-4 to TRBJ1-2; TRBD1 is a possible D gene (5 bases). Trimming pared 6 bases from V and 2 bases from J, leaving 16 bases between. The CDR3 contains 15 residues. CDR3 DNA sequence: TGTGCCAGCAGCAGCCGGGGACGGGGAAACTATGGCTACACCTTC. It yields the protein CASSSRGRGNYGYTF.

The chain recombines TRBV29-1 with TRBJ1-2, with D perhaps TRBD1 (5 bases). The CDR3 sequence is 14 residues long. V shed 3 bases and J shed 0 bases, with 11 bases lying between them. Germline CDR1 and CDR2: SQVTM and ANQGSEA. CDR3 sequence: CSVERQPANYGYTF. In DNA form, the CDR3 reads TGCAGCGTTGAGAGACAGCCAGCTAACTATGGCTACACCTTC.

The gene calls are TRBV29-1 and TRBJ2-1, with 7 positions matching TRBD1. The CDR3 loop spans 15 amino acids. CDR1 is SQVTM and CDR2 is ANQGSEA in the germline V gene. With V trimmed by 3 bases and J by 0 bases, 5 bases remained unmatched. CDR3 nucleotides: TGCAGCGTTGAGGGAACAGGGGACTCCTACAATGAGCAGTTCTTC. Encoded protein: CSVEGTGDSYNEQFF.

The chain is built from TRBV14 and TRBJ2-2; TRBD1 or TRBD2 may be the D gene (5 bases each). The CDR3 totals 18 residues. V gave up 1 base and J gave up 0 bases, with 15 bases separating them. Germline CDR1 and CDR2: SGHDN and FVKESK. CDR3 amino acids: CASSQVNTGTANTGELFF. In DNA, the CDR3 is TGTGCCAGCAGCCAAGTCAACACCGGGACCGCGAACACCGGGGAGCTGTTTTTT. Combining the CDR3 with reference TRBV14 and TRBJ2-2 gives the whole variable domain EAGVTQFPSHSVIEKGQTVTLRCDPISGHDNLYWYRRVMGKEIKFLLHFVKESKQDESGMPNNRFLAERTGGTYSTLKVQPAELEDSGVYFCASSQVNTGTANTGELFFGEGSRLTVL.

V and J are TRBV12-3 or TRBV12-4 and TRBJ1-2, with D possibly being TRBD1 (6 bases). Trimming stripped 6 bases from V and 2 bases from J, with 10 bases between. The CDR3 covers 13 residues. CDR3 sequence (DNA): TGTGCCAGCAGCGTTCAGGGGAACTATGGCTACACCTTC. It yields the protein CASSVQGNYGYTF.

With regard to this clonotype: Germline and junction disagree at one end, which may indicate a read error. The chain employs TRBV29-1 and TRBJ1-1; tentatively, D is TRBD1 (6 bases). Germline V gene sequence: CDR1 SQVTM, CDR2 ANQGSEA. This CDR3 is 13 amino acids long. Written as DNA, the CDR3 is TGCAGCTTTGAACAGGGCGGCGGCACTGAAGCTTTCTTT. It is translated as CSFEQGGGTEAFF. Full variable domain (rest looked up from reference TRBV29-1 and TRBJ1-1): SAVISQKPSRDICQRGTSLTIQCQVDSQVTMMFWYRQQPGQSLTLIATANQGSEATYESGFVIDKFPISRPNLTFSTLTVSNMSPEDSSIYLCSFEQGGGTEAFFGQGTRLTVV.

The chain is built from TRBV3-1 and TRBJ2-1, with TRBD2 identical over 10 bases. V gave up 4 bases and J gave up 6 bases; unmatched junction bases: 9. Germline V CDR1 and CDR2: LGHDT, YNNKEL (reference sequence). The CDR3 loop spans 16 amino acids. Here the CDR3 DNA reads TGTGCCAGCAGCCCCCAGGGACTAGCGTCTGGCAATGAGCAGTTCTTC. As protein: CASSPQGLASGNEQFF.